This T cell receptor beta chain was sequenced during a study of cytomegalovirus exposure and HLA in healthy donors. Study information: The platform used for the roughly 130 validation repertoires matched that of the 500 to 850 first-cohort repertoires, a later analysis reported. Study results and caveats: The majority of TCR sequences were rare, yet some public TCRs appeared in many donors. According to a later analysis, TCR clusters from the first cohort tended to co-occur in the 100 to 150 validation repertoires.

The germline V gene encodes CDR1 LGHNA and CDR2 YNFKEQ. The germline V and J ends were trimmed by 2 bases and 7 bases, with 15 bases remaining between them. The length of the CDR3 is 15 residues. Sequenced by immunoSEQ multiplex PCR; TCRdb stores in-frame clones only, minus some. This table has about 58,000 clones, about 88% appearing once. This clone was detected a few times. Its target is not known. This receptor was obtained from a man younger than 35 in good health and CMV-seronegative. Sequenced sample: PBMCs. The rearrangement joins TRBV4-2 to TRBJ2-1; D is perhaps TRBD2 (6 bases). CDR3 protein: CASSQWLGGENEQFF. CDR3 nucleotide sequence: TGTGCCAGCAGCCAATGGCTGGGAGGTGAGAATGAGCAGTTCTTC.